The table lists the clone carrying this T cell receptor (beta chain) with many counts. The antigen is undetermined. Investigators excluded patients with uncontrolled infection, other autoimmune disease, pregnancy or lactation. PBMCs were sourced from 9 to 10 ml fresh peripheral blood. The data are from a study of T cells in Graves' hyperthyroidism and ophthalmopathy. Overall study findings and caveats: Most thyroid clonotypes expanded above 0.001 were also detected in blood. A model of 13 V-J features distinguished ophthalmopathy from stable hyperthyroidism.

Deletions cut 2 bases from V and 4 bases from J, with 14 bases between. CDR3 length equals 15 residues. RNA transcripts yielded amplified TCR beta CDR3 regions. The HTBI primer set drove a first-round RT-PCR of the TCR CDR3. TCRdb independently ran MiXCR on the multiplex PCR reads; one entry per CDR3 protein. The table includes approximately 710,000 distinct CDR3 sequences, 17% detected once. The chain has TRBV12-3 or TRBV12-4 and TRBJ1-1; the D gene is possibly TRBD1 (5 bases). Sequences were obtained from blood. This clonotype originated in a middle-aged man with Graves' hyperthyroidism. Here the CDR3 DNA reads TGTGCCAGCAGTTTATGGCCAGGGAAGTCCACTGAAGCTTTCTTT. This gives the protein CASSLWPGKSTEAFF.